Below, 10 T cell receptor beta chains from the same sample are listed, as sequenced in a study of T cell responses to AZD1222 COVID-19 vaccine. The data were produced by immunoSEQ multiplex PCR, yet TCRdb's version contains in-frame clones alone and is incomplete. The data contain 90,000 to 150,000 clones, around 90% of them singletons. Sequencing used peripheral blood, obtained 28 days after the second AZD1222 dose. These receptors all come from an adult who received the AZD1222 COVID-19 vaccine.

This chain joins TRBV2 and TRBJ2-5; D unclear. This CDR3 comprises 16 residues. Germline V gene sequence: CDR1 SNHLY, CDR2 FYNNEI. V lost 7 bases and J lost 0, with 18 bases in between. The CDR3 spells CASMGDERRDQETQYF. CDR3 nucleotides: TGTGCCAGCATGGGCGACGAACGACGGGACCAAGAGACCCAGTACTTC.

The chain combines TRBV3-1 (or the pseudogene TRBV3-2) with TRBJ1-2; the D is unclear. Germline CDR1 and CDR2: LGHDT and YNNKEL (reference sequence). V gave up 0 bases and J gave up 8 bases, with 13 bases separating them. This CDR3 is built from 14 residues. CDR3 DNA sequence: TGTGCCAGCAGCCAAGAATGGGCGATTCGGGGCTACACCTTC. Translated, it gives CASSQEWAIRGYTF.

On this clone: A read error may account for a junction end that differs from germline. V gene TRBV7-9 combines with J gene TRBJ1-1, with D unresolved. Germline loops: CDR1 SEHNR, CDR2 FQNEAQ (reference sequence). This CDR3 comprises 9 residues. In DNA form, the CDR3 reads TGTGCCAGCAGCTTAGGAGGTGGATTT. This sequence encodes CASSLGGGF.

V usage is TRBV6-2 or TRBV6-3 and J usage is TRBJ1-1; D ambiguous. CDR1 and CDR2 (germline): MNHEY, SVGEGT. The V end lost 0 bases, the J end lost 0 bases, and 8 bases lay between the germline ends. This CDR3 is 15 amino acids long. The CDR3 nucleotides read TGTGCCAGCAGTTACTCGTATCGGATGAACACTGAAGCTTTCTTT. It is translated as CASSYSYRMNTEAFF.

The rearrangement uses TRBV5-1 and TRBJ1-2, with TRBD1 identical over 7 bases. CDR1 and CDR2 (germline): SGHRS, YFSETQ. The CDR3 is 14 residues long. Trimming cost V 4 bases and J 1 base; bases outside gene matches: 4. The CDR3 coding sequence is TGCGCCAGCAGCAGATGGGACAGTAACTATGGCTACACCTTC. Its translation: CASSRWDSNYGYTF. Full variable domain (remainder filled in from reference TRBV5-1 and TRBJ1-2): KAGVTQTPRYLIKTRGQQVTLSCSPISGHRSVSWYQQTPGQGLQFLFEYFSETQRNKGNFPGRFSGRQFSNSRSEMNVSTLELGDSALYLCASSRWDSNYGYTFGSGTRLTVV.

The V and J genes are TRBV18 and TRBJ1-2; no firm D call. The length of the CDR3 is 14 residues. Germline loops: CDR1 KGHSH, CDR2 LQKENI. Trimming removed 2 bases from V and 3 bases from J, with 10 bases in between. The CDR3 region has the DNA TGTGCCAGCTCACCAAAAAACATGGACTATGGCTACACCTTC. The encoded protein is CASSPKNMDYGYTF.

The chain has TRBV5-1 and TRBJ2-1; 7 bases map to TRBD1. Germline CDR1 SGHRS, CDR2 YFSETQ. The CDR3 totals 13 residues. V was clipped by 7 bases and J by 7 bases; unmatched bases: 8. Here the CDR3 reads CASGIGTENEQFF. The CDR3 DNA reads TGCGCCAGCGGAATAGGGACAGAAAATGAGCAGTTCTTC.

J is TRBJ1-3 and V is TRBV3-1 (or the pseudogene TRBV3-2); no clear D. V lost 4 bases and J 2 bases, leaving 6 bases between the germline ends. Germline loops: CDR1 LGHDT, CDR2 YNNKEL (reference sequence). CDR3 length: 13 residues. This CDR3 reads CASSRPPGNTIYF. The CDR3 DNA sequence: TGTGCCAGCAGCCGTCCCCCTGGAAACACCATATATTTT.

The CDR3 is CASSDAGGIETQYF. In DNA form, the CDR3 reads TGCGCCAGCAGCGACGCGGGAGGAATCGAGACCCAGTACTTC. The chain uses TRBV5-1 and TRBJ2-5; 8 nucleotides agree with TRBD2. The CDR3 covers 14 residues. Per the germline V gene, CDR1 is SGHRS and CDR2 is YFSETQ. The V and J ends lost 4 bases and 5 bases, in that order; junction bases with no gene match: 7.

This clone occurred a few times. V gene TRBV7-2 combines with J gene TRBJ2-7, with 10 bases lining up with TRBD2. CDR3 length: 14 amino acids. Germline assignment: CDR1 SGHTA and CDR2 FQGNSA. V lost 2 bases, J lost 3 bases, and 1 base stayed unmatched. CDR3: CASSLTSGVYEQYF. The CDR3, as DNA: TGTGCCAGCAGCTTAACTAGCGGGGTCTACGAGCAGTACTTC.